A single count supports the clone carrying this T cell receptor (beta chain). The CDR3 does not end in the conserved phenylalanine or tryptophan, so this is likely a read error. Sequenced by immunoSEQ multiplex PCR; TCRdb stores in-frame clones only, minus some. Of hundreds of thousands of clones listed, 85% to 90% are singletons. The CDR3 runs to 14 residues. CDR1 is MNHEY and CDR2 is SVGAGI in the germline V gene. With 10 bases removed from V and 2 bases from J, the gap between germline ends came to 18 bases. One Seattle source followed patients from active infection through their disease course. These data are taken from a study of blood T cell repertoires in COVID-19. At the level of the study: Nucleic acid was either cDNA or gDNA, and it came from T cells, B-cell-depleted T cells, or PBMCs.

The sample comprised peripheral blood. This sequence originates from a woman in her thirties or forties with COVID-19, enrolled during active disease. The genes are TRBV6-5 and TRBJ2-7; TRBD2 might be the D (7 bases). CDR3 sequence: CATLAGAPTYEQYL. The CDR3 DNA sequence: TGTGCCACCCTGGCGGGGGCTCCCACCTACGAGCAGTACCTC.